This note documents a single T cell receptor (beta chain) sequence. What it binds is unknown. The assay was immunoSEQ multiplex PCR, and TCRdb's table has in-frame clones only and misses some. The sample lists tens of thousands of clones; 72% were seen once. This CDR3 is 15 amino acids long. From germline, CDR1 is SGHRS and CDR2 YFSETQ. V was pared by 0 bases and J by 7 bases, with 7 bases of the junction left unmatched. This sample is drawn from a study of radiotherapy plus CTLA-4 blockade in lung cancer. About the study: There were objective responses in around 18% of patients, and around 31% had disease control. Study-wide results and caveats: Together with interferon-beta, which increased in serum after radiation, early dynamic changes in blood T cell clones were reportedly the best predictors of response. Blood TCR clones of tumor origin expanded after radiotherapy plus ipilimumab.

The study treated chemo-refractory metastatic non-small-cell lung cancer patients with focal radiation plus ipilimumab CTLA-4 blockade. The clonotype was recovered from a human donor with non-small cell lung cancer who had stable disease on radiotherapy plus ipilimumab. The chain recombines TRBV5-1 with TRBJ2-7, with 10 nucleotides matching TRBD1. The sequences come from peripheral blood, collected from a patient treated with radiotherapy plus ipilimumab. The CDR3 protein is CASSLVPGQGREQYF. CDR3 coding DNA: TGCGCCAGCAGCTTGGTCCCGGGACAGGGGAGGGAGCAGTACTTC.